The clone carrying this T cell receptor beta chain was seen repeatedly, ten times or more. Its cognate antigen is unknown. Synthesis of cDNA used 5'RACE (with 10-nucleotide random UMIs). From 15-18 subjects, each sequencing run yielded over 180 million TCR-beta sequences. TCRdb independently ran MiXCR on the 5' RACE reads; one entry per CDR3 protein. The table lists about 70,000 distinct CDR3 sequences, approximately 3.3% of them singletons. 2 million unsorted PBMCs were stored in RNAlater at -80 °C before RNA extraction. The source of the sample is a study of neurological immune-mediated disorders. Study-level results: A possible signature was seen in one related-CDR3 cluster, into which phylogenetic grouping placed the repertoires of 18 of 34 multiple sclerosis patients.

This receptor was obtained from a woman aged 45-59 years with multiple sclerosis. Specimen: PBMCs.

CDR3 sequence reads: CASSHTRRINTEAFF. The CDR3, as DNA: TGCGCCAGCAGCCACACAAGACGGATTAACACTGAAGCTTTCTTT. V is TRBV5-1 and J is TRBJ1-1; no definite D call. CDR3 size: 15 residues. Germline CDR1 reads SGHRS; CDR2 reads YFSETQ. V was clipped by 4 bases and J by 2 bases, with 15 bases between them.